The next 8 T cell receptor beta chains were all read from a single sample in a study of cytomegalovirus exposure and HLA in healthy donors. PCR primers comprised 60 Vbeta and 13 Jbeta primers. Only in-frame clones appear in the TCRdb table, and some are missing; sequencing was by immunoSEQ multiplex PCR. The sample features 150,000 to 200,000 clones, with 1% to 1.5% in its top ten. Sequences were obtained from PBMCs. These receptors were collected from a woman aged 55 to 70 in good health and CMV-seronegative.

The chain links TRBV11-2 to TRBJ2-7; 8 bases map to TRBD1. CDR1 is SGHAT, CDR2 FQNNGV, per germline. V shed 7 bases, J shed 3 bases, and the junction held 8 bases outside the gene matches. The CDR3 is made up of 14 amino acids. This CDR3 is CASKSGQGVYEQYF. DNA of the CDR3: TGTGCCAGCAAGTCCGGACAGGGAGTCTACGAGCAGTACTTC. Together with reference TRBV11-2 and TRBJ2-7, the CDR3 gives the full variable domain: EAGVAQSPRYKIIEKRQSVAFWCNPISGHATLYWYQQILGQGPKLLIQFQNNGVVDDSQLPKDRFSAERLKGVDSTLKIQPAKLEDSAVYLCASKSGQGVYEQYFGPGTRLTVT.

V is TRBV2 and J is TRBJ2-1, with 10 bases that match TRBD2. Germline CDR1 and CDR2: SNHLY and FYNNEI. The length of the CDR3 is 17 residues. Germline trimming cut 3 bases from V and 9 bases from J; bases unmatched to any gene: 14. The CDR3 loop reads CASSDLGWLAGEGEQFF. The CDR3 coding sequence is TGTGCCAGCAGTGATCTAGGCTGGCTAGCGGGAGAGGGTGAGCAGTTCTTC.

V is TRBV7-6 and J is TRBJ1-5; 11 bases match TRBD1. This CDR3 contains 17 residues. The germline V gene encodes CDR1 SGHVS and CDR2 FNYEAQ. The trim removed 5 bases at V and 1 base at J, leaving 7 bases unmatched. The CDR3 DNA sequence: TGTGCCAGCAGCCTATGGACAGGGGGCGGGAGCAATCAGCCCCAGCATTTT. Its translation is CASSLWTGGGSNQPQHF.

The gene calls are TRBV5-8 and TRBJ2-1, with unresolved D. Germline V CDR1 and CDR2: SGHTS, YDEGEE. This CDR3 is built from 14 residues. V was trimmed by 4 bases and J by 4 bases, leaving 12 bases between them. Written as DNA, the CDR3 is TGTGCCAGCAGCCTATCGGCAGCGTACAATGAGCAGTTCTTC. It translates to CASSLSAAYNEQFF.

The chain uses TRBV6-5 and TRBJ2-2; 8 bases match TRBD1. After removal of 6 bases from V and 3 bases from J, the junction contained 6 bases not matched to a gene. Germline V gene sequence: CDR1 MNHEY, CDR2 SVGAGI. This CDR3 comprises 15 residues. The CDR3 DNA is TGTGCCAGCAGCCCAGACAGGGGATACACCGGGGAGCTGTTTTTT. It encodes CASSPDRGYTGELFF.

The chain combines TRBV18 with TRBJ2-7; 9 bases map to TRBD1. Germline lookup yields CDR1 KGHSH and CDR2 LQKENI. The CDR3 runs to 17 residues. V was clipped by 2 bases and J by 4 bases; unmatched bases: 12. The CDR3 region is CASSPFPGQGIQYEQYF. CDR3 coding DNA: TGTGCCAGCTCACCATTTCCGGGACAGGGCATCCAATACGAGCAGTACTTC.

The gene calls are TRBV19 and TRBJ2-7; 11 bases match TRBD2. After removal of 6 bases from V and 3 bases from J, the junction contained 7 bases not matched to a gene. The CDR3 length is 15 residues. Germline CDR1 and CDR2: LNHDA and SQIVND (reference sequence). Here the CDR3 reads CASSPFLAGGYEQYF. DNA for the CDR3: TGTGCCAGTAGCCCTTTCCTAGCGGGGGGCTACGAGCAGTACTTC.

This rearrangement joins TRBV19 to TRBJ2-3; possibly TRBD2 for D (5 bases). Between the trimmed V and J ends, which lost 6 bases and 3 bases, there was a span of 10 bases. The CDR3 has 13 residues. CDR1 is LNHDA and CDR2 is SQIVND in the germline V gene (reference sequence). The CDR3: CASRGSGTDTQYF. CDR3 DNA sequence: TGTGCCAGTAGAGGGAGTGGGACAGATACGCAGTATTTT. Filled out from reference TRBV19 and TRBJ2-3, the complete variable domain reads DGGITQSPKYLFRKEGQNVTLSCEQNLNHDAMYWYRQDPGQGLRLIYYSQIVNDFQKGDIAEGYSVSREKKESFPLTVTSAQKNPTAFYLCASRGSGTDTQYFGPGTRLTVL.